A single sample is the source of the 27 T cell receptor beta chains below, sequenced in a study of T cell repertoires in cytomegalovirus infection (dated by TCRdb to about 2019). Antigens for these TCRs are unknown. The listed sequencing device is Illumina HiSeq 1500. TCRdb handled the public reads itself, with Q25 trimming in fastp and clone calling in MiXCR, and kept productive beta chains. Rows matching on CDR3 protein sequence are summarized as one entry with the most common DNA and genes. The sample table contains some 800,000 distinct CDR3 sequences; only one count was recorded for just under 30% of them. Around 13% of the sample lies in the top ten. Interpreted using the paper, the treatment or condition label stands for: in vitro stimulation with specific CMV peptide epitopes to enrich CMV-specific T cells. The starting material was cultured CD8+ T cells from PBMCs, obtained from culture after CMV antigen stimulation. These receptors were obtained from a human donor in good health (CMV status not recorded). Some clones in this sample may be carry-over from other donors' samples.

V is TRBV25-1 and J is TRBJ2-3; D gene uncertain. V was trimmed by 1 base and J by 11 bases, leaving 13 bases between them. This CDR3 is built from 13 residues. CDR1 is MGHDK and CDR2 is SYGVNS in the germline V gene. In DNA, the CDR3 is TGTGCCAGCAGTGAATCGGTACCGACGGAGCAGTATTTT. As protein: CASSESVPTEQYF.

The rearrangement links TRBV7-6 to TRBJ1-2; D is ambiguous. The V gene's germline CDR1 is SGHVS and CDR2 FNYEAQ. V lost 4 bases to trimming and J lost 4 bases, with 7 bases between them. CDR3 length: 12 residues. The CDR3, as DNA: TGTGCCAGCAGCTCGACCCCCTATGGCTACACCTTC. Protein: CASSSTPYGYTF.

The chain joins TRBV5-1 to TRBJ2-3; D is perhaps TRBD1 (5 bases). Germline V lookup: CDR1 SGHRS, CDR2 YFSETQ. The CDR3 covers 16 residues. V lost 4 bases and J 0 bases, leaving 15 bases between the germline ends. The CDR3, as DNA: TGCGCCAGCAGCCGAATCAAGACAGCTAGCACAGATACGCAGTATTTT. Protein: CASSRIKTASTDTQYF.

This chain links TRBV6-5 with TRBJ2-7; D is perhaps TRBD2 (6 bases). Trimming pared 5 bases from V and 3 bases from J, leaving 14 bases between. The CDR3 loop spans 14 amino acids. CDR1 is MNHEY and CDR2 is SVGAGI in the germline V gene. The CDR3 nucleotides read TGTGCCAGCAGTCCCTCCCCCGGGGGCTACGAGCAGTACTTC. Its protein is CASSPSPGGYEQYF.

J is TRBJ1-6 and V is TRBV7-8, with TRBD1 matching over 7 bases. V lost 1 base and J lost 10; bases outside the gene matches: 10. The CDR3 has 16 residues. Looked up from germline, CDR1 is SGHVS and CDR2 is FQNEAQ. The CDR3 region is CASSLERQGLRSPLHF. The CDR3, as DNA: TGTGCCAGCAGCTTAGAGCGACAGGGCTTACGGTCACCCCTCCACTTT.

V and J are TRBV4-1 and TRBJ1-5; tentative D call: TRBD1 (6 bases). The V end was cut by 0 bases, the J end by 6 bases, with 12 bases between. From germline, CDR1 is MGHRA and CDR2 YSYEKL. The CDR3 length is 15 residues. CDR3 in DNA: TGCGCCAGCAGCCAAGATGAGGGGGGCGGTCAGCCCCAGCATTTT. This encodes CASSQDEGGGQPQHF.

The chain couples TRBV27 to TRBJ1-4; maybe TRBD1 (5 bases). V lost 5 bases and J lost 4, with 11 bases in between. CDR1 and CDR2 (germline): MNHEY, SMNVEV (reference sequence). This CDR3 contains 14 residues. As DNA, the CDR3 is TGTGCCAGCAGTCCCGGGACGTTTAATGAAAAACTGTTTTTT. The encoded protein is CASSPGTFNEKLFF.

The chain joins TRBV19 to TRBJ2-3; TRBD1 might be the D (6 bases). Germline V gene sequence: CDR1 LNHDA, CDR2 SQIVND (reference sequence). The V and J ends lost 9 bases and 2 bases respectively, with 18 bases between them. The CDR3 runs to 15 residues. CDR3 residues: CASRWGQGSTDTQYF. CDR3 bases: TGTGCCAGCCGGTGGGGGCAGGGATCCACAGATACGCAGTATTTT.

This chain uses TRBV6-1 with TRBJ2-7; the match to TRBD1 covers 7 bases. Germline trimming cut 8 bases from V and 2 bases from J; bases unmatched to any gene: 12. Germline CDR1 and CDR2: MNHNS and SASEGT. This CDR3 spans 15 amino acids. In nucleotides, the CDR3 is TGTGCCAGCCGTGTGGCCGGGACAGAGACCTACGAGCAGTACTTC. The encoded protein is CASRVAGTETYEQYF.

The chain joins TRBV19 to TRBJ2-3; D is perhaps TRBD1 (6 bases). The CDR3 is 17 residues long. Germline assignment: CDR1 LNHDA and CDR2 SQIVND (reference sequence). V was cut by 0 bases and J by 5 bases, with 18 bases left in between. DNA for the CDR3: TGTGCCAGTAGTATAGACCCGACAGGCCAAGACGAAGATACGCAGTATTTT. Translation gives CASSIDPTGQDEDTQYF.

The genes are TRBV12-3 or TRBV12-4 and TRBJ2-1; tentative D call: TRBD1 (6 bases). The CDR3 covers 15 residues. V was cut by 2 bases and J by 1 base, with 9 bases left in between. CDR3 nucleotides: TGTGCCAGCAGTTTATGGGGGCCGTCCTACAATGAGCAGTTCTTC. Its translation is CASSLWGPSYNEQFF.

This rearrangement joins TRBV2 to TRBJ2-3, with D perhaps matching TRBD1 (7 bases). Looked up from germline, CDR1 is SNHLY and CDR2 is FYNNEI. Deletions cut 4 bases from V and 2 bases from J, with 16 bases between. CDR3 size: 16 residues. CDR3 residues: CASSGGDSGTTDTQYF. CDR3 nucleotide sequence: TGTGCCAGCAGTGGGGGGGACAGCGGAACCACAGATACGCAGTATTTT.

The chain carries TRBV12-3 or TRBV12-4 and TRBJ1-2; D gene unclear. CDR3 length: 14 amino acids. V gave up 6 bases and J gave up 3 bases, with 14 bases separating them. The CDR3 coding sequence is TGTGCCAGCAGGAACCGGGAATTTGACTATGGCTACACCTTC. It yields the protein CASRNREFDYGYTF.

This chain links TRBV6-5 with TRBJ2-5; 9 nucleotides align to TRBD2. Trimming removed 6 bases from V and 1 base from J; junction bases left unmatched: 9. This CDR3 is 16 amino acids long. Germline V gene data show CDR1 as MNHEY and CDR2 as SVGAGI. The CDR3 loop is CASRTQRGDFQETQYF. The CDR3 nucleotides are TGTGCCAGCAGAACCCAGCGGGGGGACTTCCAAGAGACCCAGTACTTC.

This clonotype has ten or more counts. V and J are TRBV7-2 and TRBJ2-3; D possibly corresponds to TRBD1 (6 bases). V was shortened by 3 bases and J by 4 bases, with 11 bases between the two germline ends. Germline CDR1 and CDR2: SGHTA and FQGNSA. The CDR3 has 14 residues. The CDR3 here is CASSFEQGSDTQYF. The CDR3 DNA is TGTGCCAGCAGCTTTGAACAGGGATCAGATACGCAGTATTTT.

This chain uses TRBV6-1 with TRBJ1-1; D might be TRBD1 (6 bases). With 5 bases removed from V and 3 bases from J, the gap between germline ends came to 16 bases. Germline loops: CDR1 MNHNS, CDR2 SASEGT. This CDR3 region has 15 residues. The CDR3 coding sequence is TGTGCCAGCAGTTCCGTTCGACAGGCGGACACTGAAGCTTTCTTT. It yields the protein CASSSVRQADTEAFF.

The chain recombines TRBV7-9 with TRBJ2-7, with D hard to call. The length of the CDR3 is 12 residues. The ends were cut back, 5 bases at V and 6 bases at J, with 11 bases in the middle. Germline-derived CDR1 and CDR2 are SEHNR and FQNEAQ (reference sequence). CDR3 amino acids: CASSPSPGEQYF. The CDR3 DNA sequence: TGTGCCAGCAGCCCGTCTCCCGGCGAGCAGTACTTC.

Only a few counts were recorded for this clonotype. CDR3 residues: CASSISWVAGDEQFF. DNA of the CDR3: TGTGCCAGTAGTATTTCTTGGGTAGCGGGGGATGAGCAGTTCTTC. The V and J genes are TRBV19 and TRBJ2-1, with 9 nucleotides matching TRBD2. V lost 3 bases and J lost 8; bases outside the gene matches: 8. This CDR3 is 15 amino acids long. Per germline, CDR1 LNHDA and CDR2 SQIVND (reference sequence). The full variable domain, completed using reference TRBV19 and TRBJ2-1, is DGGITQSPKYLFRKEGQNVTLSCEQNLNHDAMYWYRQDPGQGLRLIYYSQIVNDFQKGDIAEGYSVSREKKESFPLTVTSAQKNPTAFYLCASSISWVAGDEQFFGPGTRLTVL.

The chain joins TRBV7-9 to TRBJ1-6, with D perhaps TRBD1 (5 bases). The germline gives CDR1 SEHNR, CDR2 FQNEAQ (reference sequence). V was clipped by 4 bases and J by 10 bases, with 17 bases between them. The CDR3 is made up of 15 amino acids. The CDR3 DNA reads TGTGCCAGCAGCTCTGTGAGCAGGGTCCCCTCACCCCTCCACTTT. This translates into CASSSVSRVPSPLHF.

This clonotype was recorded many times. The CDR3 coding sequence is TGTGCCAGCAGCCAATCAGGGGGGGACCTGAATCAGCCCCAGCATTTT. The encoded protein is CASSQSGGDLNQPQHF. The chain is built from TRBV7-9 and TRBJ1-5, with TRBD1 matching over 7 bases. The CDR3 loop spans 16 amino acids. V shed 5 bases and J 4 bases; nucleotides not matched to a gene: 11. The V gene's germline CDR1 is SEHNR and CDR2 FQNEAQ (reference sequence). The whole variable domain, remainder taken from reference TRBV7-9 and TRBJ1-5, is DTGVSQNPRHKITKRGQNVTFRCDPISEHNRLYWYRQTLGQGPEFLTYFQNEAQLEKSRLLSDRFSAERPKGSFSTLEIQRTEQGDSAMYLCASSQSGGDLNQPQHFGDGTRLSIL.

The rearrangement uses TRBV4-2 and TRBJ1-1, with D unclear. The CDR3 runs 17 residues. Germline values: CDR1 LGHNA, CDR2 YNFKEQ. Trimming took 3 bases from V and 0 from J, leaving 17 bases between them. For the CDR3, the DNA is TGTGCCAGCAGCCAGGAAGCGCCGGGCAGTATGAACACTGAAGCTTTCTTT. Translation: CASSQEAPGSMNTEAFF.

This clonotype appeared a few times. This chain links TRBV12-3 or TRBV12-4 with TRBJ2-3; 10 nucleotides line up with TRBD2. The CDR3 contains 15 residues. J lost 8 bases, V lost 4 bases, and 9 bases had no gene match. In DNA, the CDR3 is TGTGCCAGCAGTTCATCTAGCGGGGGCCGCTCTACGCAGTATTTT. Protein sequence: CASSSSSGGRSTQYF.

This clonotype was observed a few times. V and J are TRBV19 and TRBJ2-4, with D maybe TRBD1 (6 bases). In germline, CDR1 is LNHDA, CDR2 SQIVND (reference sequence). V was trimmed by 9 bases and J by 1 base, leaving 16 bases between them. The CDR3 runs to 15 residues. CDR3 protein: CASGDNDRAKNIQYF. The CDR3 DNA reads as TGTGCCAGCGGCGACAACGACAGGGCCAAAAACATTCAGTACTTC. Based on the CDR3 plus reference TRBV19 and TRBJ2-4, the full variable domain is DGGITQSPKYLFRKEGQNVTLSCEQNLNHDAMYWYRQDPGQGLRLIYYSQIVNDFQKGDIAEGYSVSREKKESFPLTVTSAQKNPTAFYLCASGDNDRAKNIQYFGAGTRLSVL.

V usage is TRBV24-1 and J usage is TRBJ2-5, with 9 positions matching TRBD1. The germline CDR1 and CDR2 sequences are KGHDR and SFDVKD. The ends lost 0 bases at V and 9 bases at J; junction bases unmatched: 1. This CDR3 region has 13 residues. DNA of the CDR3: TGTGCCACCAGTGATTTGGACAGGGGGGCCCAGTACTTC. Protein sequence: CATSDLDRGAQYF.

The CDR3 sequence is CASSWPGQGTFF. The CDR3 nucleotides are TGTGCCAGCAGTTGGCCGGGACAGGGGACGTTCTTC. The V call is TRBV27, the J call TRBJ2-1; 10 positions match TRBD1. The V segment lost 4 bases and the J segment 15 bases; nucleotides outside the gene matches: 6. This CDR3 is built from 12 residues. Germline V gene lookup returns CDR1 MNHEY and CDR2 SMNVEV (reference sequence).

This clonotype was detected only a few times. The CDR3 region is CASNSFPAGEYGELFF. The CDR3 bases are TGTGCCAGCAACTCTTTTCCAGCGGGGGAATATGGGGAGCTGTTTTTT. The V call is TRBV7-8, the J call TRBJ2-2; TRBD2 matches 8 bases. This CDR3 has 16 amino acids. Trimming at V came to 7 bases and at J to 8 bases, leaving 15 bases not matched to a gene. CDR1 is SGHVS and CDR2 is FQNEAQ in the germline V gene. Full variable domain (rest looked up from reference TRBV7-8 and TRBJ2-2): GAGVSQSPRYKVAKRGQDVALRCDPISGHVSLFWYQQALGQGPEFLTYFQNEAQLDKSGLPSDRFFAERPEGSVSTLKIQRTQQEDSAVYLCASNSFPAGEYGELFFGEGSRLTVL.

In its sample, this clonotype was seen a few times. The gene calls are TRBV5-6 and TRBJ2-7; maybe TRBD2 (6 bases). V lost 2 bases and J 4 bases, leaving 10 bases between the germline ends. Germline V gives CDR1 SGHDT, CDR2 YYEEEE. This CDR3 has 13 amino acids. DNA of the CDR3: TGTGCCAGCAGCTTAGGGACTCTATACGAGCAGTACTTC. This codes for CASSLGTLYEQYF. Drawing the rest from reference TRBV5-6 and TRBJ2-7, the complete variable domain is DAGVTQSPTHLIKTRGQQVTLRCSPKSGHDTVSWYQQALGQGPQFIFQYYEEEERQRGNFPDRFSGHQFPNYSSELNVNALLLGDSALYLCASSLGTLYEQYFGPGTRLTVT.